This is a list of T cell receptor beta chains from one sample in a study of shared clonotypes between healthy human individuals. Assay used: immunoSEQ multiplex PCR; TCRdb lists only in-frame clones, some missing. The sample has 180,000 or so clones, 85% to 95% seen once. The sample taken for sequencing was naive CD4+ T cells sorted from blood. All receptors come from a young woman in good health. CDR3s include the opening cysteine and the closing phenylalanine or tryptophan.

length: 12
V: TRBV14
CDR3: CASSQAGTIQYF

length: 18
V: TRBV5-5
CDR3: CASSFWGGRSYLAHEQYF

length: 15
V: TRBV9
CDR3: CASSPTPSGRETQYF

length: 15
V: TRBV19
CDR3: CASSIQRQRLDGYTF

length: 14
V: TRBV5-1
CDR3: CASSPLWGTYGYTF

length: 17
V: TRBV5-1
CDR3: CASSSTGGMTTNEKLFF

length: 13
V: TRBV27
CDR3: CASSSRQGGEQFF

length: 14
V: TRBV6-6
CDR3: CASNWAPYDQPQHF

length: 15
V: TRBV25-1
CDR3: CASSSALTSGNTIYF

length: 15
V: TRBV10-1
CDR3: CARARSGCYSYEQYF

length: 14
V: TRBV5-6
CDR3: CASSRQPTSNEQYF

length: 13
V: TRBV27
CDR3: CASSYGRTYEQYF

length: 16
V: TRBV7-7
CDR3: CASSLGPFDSGNTIYF

length: 12
V: TRBV6-6
CDR3: CASTLPGQPQHF

length: 15
V: TRBV5-8
CDR3: CASKLLGAWDSPLHF

length: 13
V: TRBV7-2
CDR3: CASSVLGQGEQYF

length: 14
V: TRBV5-1
CDR3: CASSFKGLDTEAFF

length: 14
V: TRBV5-1
CDR3: CASRVVRGKETQYF

length: 12
V: TRBV12-5
CDR3: CASPPPDYGYTF

length: 14
V: TRBV18
CDR3: CASSAQGAGNTIYF

length: 13
V: TRBV11-2
CDR3: CASSLEARVAQYF

length: 14
V: TRBV28
CDR3: CASSFHRGAYGYTF

length: 13
V: TRBV25-1
CDR3: CASRRTGAVEQYF

length: 17
V: TRBV21-1
CDR3: CASSGLLPAGVQETQYF

length: 14
V: TRBV7-9
CDR3: CASRRESSYNEQFF

length: 14
V: TRBV19
CDR3: CASSPDYSGNTIYF

length: 16
V: TRBV19
CDR3: CASRSWRRGSNQPQHF

length: 16
V: TRBV19
CDR3: CASSPTGISGANVLTF

length: 15
V: TRBV4-1
CDR3: CASSQGVSGANVLTF

length: 14
V: TRBV28
CDR3: CASSLLQGPGELFF

length: 15
V: TRBV5-8
CDR3: CASSFRDRYNSPLHF

length: 18
V: TRBV27
CDR3: CASSRGTSGRPGYYEQYF

length: 14
V: TRBV28
CDR3: CASSPGGVKNIQYF

length: 12
V: TRBV28
CDR3: CASSLRSYEQYF

length: 14
V: TRBV5-1
CDR3: CASSSGTSPYEQYF

length: 13
V: TRBV29-1
CDR3: CSVVETEAYEQYF

length: 14
V: TRBV30
CDR3: CAWSSEVGSQPQHF

length: 14
V: TRBV6-4
CDR3: CASRRLATYNEQFF

length: 16
V: TRBV5-6
CDR3: CASSFDQGRTYNEQFF

length: 19
V: TRBV19
CDR3: CASSILSTGYRRSNQPQHF

length: 14
V: TRBV10-2
CDR3: CASRDHATNEKLFF